This T cell receptor (beta chain) emerged from a study of cytomegalovirus exposure and HLA in healthy donors. The study, taken as a whole, reports: It was shown in a later analysis that HLA-associated TCR beta chains were more clonally expanded than other, equally common chains. In a later analysis, most CMV-associated TCR beta chains appeared HLA-restricted. A later analysis found TCR association rates differed by HLA locus, highest for DRB1 and lowest for HLA-C.

Vbeta (60) and Jbeta (13) primers were used in the PCR. Repertoires were generated with immunoSEQ multiplex PCR, while TCRdb's copy carries only in-frame clones and drops some. Of about 210,000 clones listed, about three quarters are singletons. The CDR3 consists of 12 residues. The germline gives CDR1 MDHEN, CDR2 SYDVKM. Trimming took 4 bases from V and 11 from J, leaving 14 bases between them. This clone was observed a single time. Its antigen is not identified. Sequenced material: PBMCs. The clonotype originates from a male donor in good health and CMV-seronegative. The rearrangement uses TRBV28 and TRBJ2-5; a weak D match, TRBD1 (6 bases). DNA of the CDR3: TGTGCCAGCAGTTCTAGGGGGATGAAGCAGTACTTC. Protein sequence: CASSSRGMKQYF.